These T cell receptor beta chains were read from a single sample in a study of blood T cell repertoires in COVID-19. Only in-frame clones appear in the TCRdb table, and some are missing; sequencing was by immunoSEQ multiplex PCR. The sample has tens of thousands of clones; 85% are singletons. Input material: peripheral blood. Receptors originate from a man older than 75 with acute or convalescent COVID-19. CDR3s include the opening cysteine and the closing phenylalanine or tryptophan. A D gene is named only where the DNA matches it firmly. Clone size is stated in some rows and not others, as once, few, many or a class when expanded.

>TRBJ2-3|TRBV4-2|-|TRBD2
TGTGCCAGCAGCTCGAAAGCGGGAGGGCCGACAGATACGCAGTATTTT
CASSSKAGGPTDTQYF
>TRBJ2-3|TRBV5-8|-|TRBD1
TGTGCCAGCAGCTCAGGCGCCGGGACAGGGAGCACAGATACGCAGTATTTT
CASSSGAGTGSTDTQYF
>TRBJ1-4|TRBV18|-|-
TGTGCCAGCTCACCAAAACAGTCAACTAATGAAAAACTGTTTTTT
CASSPKQSTNEKLFF
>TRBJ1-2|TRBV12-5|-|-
TGTGCTAGTGGTTTGGGGACTCGGGGCTATGGCTACACCTTC
CASGLGTRGYGYTF
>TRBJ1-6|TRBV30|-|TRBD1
TGTGCCTGGAACCTCCGGGACAGGAATTCACCCCTCCACTTT
CAWNLRDRNSPLHF
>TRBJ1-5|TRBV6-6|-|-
TGTGCCAGCAGTCCGGGTCTCAATCAGCCCCAGCATTTT
CASSPGLNQPQHF
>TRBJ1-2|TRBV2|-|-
TGTGCCAGCGCGTGGGGGGAAATTGATGGCTACACCTTC
CASAWGEIDGYTF
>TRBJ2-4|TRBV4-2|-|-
TGTGCCAGCAGCCTTACAAGAGCCAAAAACATTCAGTACTTC
CASSLTRAKNIQYF
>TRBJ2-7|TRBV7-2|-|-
TGTGCCAGCAGCTTAGACAGGGGACTCTCCTACGAGCAGTACTTC
CASSLDRGLSYEQYF
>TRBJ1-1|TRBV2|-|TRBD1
TGTGCCAGCAGTATCAGGGGGACTGAAGCTTTCTTT
CASSIRGTEAFF
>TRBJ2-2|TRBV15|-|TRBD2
TGTGCCACCAGCAGCCCTACCGGGAGGACTGCGAACACCGGGGAGCTGTTTTTT
CATSSPTGRTANTGELFF
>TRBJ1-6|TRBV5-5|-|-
TGTGCCAGCAGCACCGCCGGGACATCGAGCTCCTATAATTCACCCCTCCACTTT
CASSTAGTSSSYNSPLHF
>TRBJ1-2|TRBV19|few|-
TGTGCCAGTAGCCCGGGGTTCGGCTATGGCTACACCTTC
CASSPGFGYGYTF
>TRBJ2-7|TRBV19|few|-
TGTGCCAGTAGTTATACAGGGATGACCTCCTACGAGCAGTACTTC
CASSYTGMTSYEQYF
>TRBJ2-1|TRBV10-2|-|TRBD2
TGCGCCAGCAGTGAGTGGACTAGCGGAGGGGATGAGCAGTTCTTC
CASSEWTSGGDEQFF
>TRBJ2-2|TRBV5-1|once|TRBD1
TGCGCCAGCAGCCTCCGGGACAGGGGAACATCCGGGGAGCTGTTTTTT
CASSLRDRGTSGELFF
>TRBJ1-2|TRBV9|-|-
TGTGCCAGCAGCGTAGCGGAGGGGTCCTATGGCTACACCTTC
CASSVAEGSYGYTF
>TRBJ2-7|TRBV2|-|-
TGTGCCAGCAGAACTTCTCCCTCCTACGAGCAGTACTTC
CASRTSPSYEQYF
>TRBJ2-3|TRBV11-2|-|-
TGTGCCAGCAGCTTACGGAGACTTACTAGCACAGATACGCAGTATTTT
CASSLRRLTSTDTQYF
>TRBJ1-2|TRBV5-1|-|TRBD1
TGCGCCAGCAGCCCGGGTATGGGACAGATCTATGGCTACACCTTC
CASSPGMGQIYGYTF
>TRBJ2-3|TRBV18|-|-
TGTGCCAGCTCACCCTACACAGATACGCAGTATTTT
CASSPYTDTQYF
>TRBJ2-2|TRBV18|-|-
TGTGCCAGCTCACCAGGACTAATCCTCACCGGGGAGCTGTTTTTT
CASSPGLILTGELFF
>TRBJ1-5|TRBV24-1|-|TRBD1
TGTGCCACCAGTGATCCAGGGGGCGGACACCAGCCCCAGCATTTT
CATSDPGGGHQPQHF
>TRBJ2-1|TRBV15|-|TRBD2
TGTGCCACCAGCAGAGAAAATAATTTAGCGGGTTGGGTCAATGAGCAGTTCTTC
CATSRENNLAGWVNEQFF
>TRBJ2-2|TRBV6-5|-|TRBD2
TGTGCCAGCAGACGACTAGCGGGAGGGGCCGGGGAGCTGTTTTTT
CASRRLAGGAGELFF
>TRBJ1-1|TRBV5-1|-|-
TGCGCCAGCAGCTTGGGTACTAGCTTGAACACTGAAGCTTTCTTT
CASSLGTSLNTEAFF
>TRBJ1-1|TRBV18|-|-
TGTGCCAGCTCACCGAGGCAGGAAGCTTTCTTT
CASSPRQEAFF
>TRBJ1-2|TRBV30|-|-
TGTGCCTGGAGGACAAAAATTGAGGGATGGGGCTACACCTTC
CAWRTKIEGWGYTF
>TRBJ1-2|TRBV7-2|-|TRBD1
TGTGCCAGCAGCCTAGTGGGGACAGGGTACGGTGGCTACACCTTC
CASSLVGTGYGGYTF
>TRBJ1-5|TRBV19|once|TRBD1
TGTGCCAGTAGGAGCAGGGGCCAGGGGGTTGGGGGCAATCAGCCCCAGCATTTT
CASRSRGQGVGGNQPQHF
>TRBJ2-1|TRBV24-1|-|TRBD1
TGTGCCACCAGTGAACAGGGGGGTCTTTACAATGAGCAGTTCTTC
CATSEQGGLYNEQFF
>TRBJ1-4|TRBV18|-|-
TGTGCCAGCTCACCTTCCCTCTCCTATGAAAAACTGTTTTTT
CASSPSLSYEKLFF
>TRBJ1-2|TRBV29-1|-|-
TGCAGCGTTGGACAGCAGACTAACTATGGCTACACCTTC
CSVGQQTNYGYTF
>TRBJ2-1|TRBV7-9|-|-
TGTGCCAGCAGCCATCCCCCGGGTGATGAGCAGTTCTTC
CASSHPPGDEQFF
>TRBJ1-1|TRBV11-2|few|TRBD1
TGTGCCAGCAGCTTCCAGGACAGGGAGACTGAAGCTTTCTTT
CASSFQDRETEAFF
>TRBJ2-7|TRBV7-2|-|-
TGTGCCAGCAGCTTAGCAGGACTGTCCTACGAGCAGTACTTC
CASSLAGLSYEQYF
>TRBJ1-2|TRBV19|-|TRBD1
TGTGCCAGTAGAGGACAGGGGGGAACTAACTATGGCTACACCTTC
CASRGQGGTNYGYTF
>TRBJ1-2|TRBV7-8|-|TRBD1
TGTGCCAGCAGCTCGGTACAGGGGTACTATGGCTACACCTTC
CASSSVQGYYGYTF
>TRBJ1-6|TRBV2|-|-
TGTGCCAGCAGCGGAGGAACCAGGTCCCTCCCCCTCCACTTT
CASSGGTRSLPLHF
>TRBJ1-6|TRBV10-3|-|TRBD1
TGTGCCATCAGTTCGACAGGGGGCGGTAATTCACCCCTCCACTTT
CAISSTGGGNSPLHF
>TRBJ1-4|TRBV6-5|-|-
TGTGCCAGCAGTCCTGGGGCGGTCAGGGAAAAACTGTTTTTT
CASSPGAVREKLFF
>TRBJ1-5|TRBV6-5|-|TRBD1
TGTGCCAGCAGCGAGACAGGGGGCGGACAGCCCCAGCATTTT
CASSETGGGQPQHF
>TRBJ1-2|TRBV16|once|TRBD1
TGTGCCAGCAGCCAATCAGGAGTACAGGGGCTCTATGGCTACACCTTC
CASSQSGVQGLYGYTF
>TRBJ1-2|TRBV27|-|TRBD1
TGTGCCAGCAGTTTAACAGGGGGAAACTTCTATGGCTACACCTTC
CASSLTGGNFYGYTF
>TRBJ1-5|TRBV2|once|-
TGTGCCAGCAGTGATACGGGGCAGCCCCAGCATTTT
CASSDTGQPQHF
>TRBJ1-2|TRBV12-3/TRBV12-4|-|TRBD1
TGTGCCAGCAGTGACAGGGGGCGGCGGGGCTACACCTTC
CASSDRGRRGYTF
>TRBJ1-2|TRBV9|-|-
TGTGCCAGCAGCGGACAGGACCCCGGATATGGCTACACCTTC
CASSGQDPGYGYTF
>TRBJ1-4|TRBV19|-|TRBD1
TGTGCCAGTAGTGCCCCGGGACAGGGGTATGAAAAACTGTTTTTT
CASSAPGQGYEKLFF
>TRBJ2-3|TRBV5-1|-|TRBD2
TGCGCCAGCAGCTTGATGAGCGGGAGTGTTTTAGATACGCAGTATTTT
CASSLMSGSVLDTQYF
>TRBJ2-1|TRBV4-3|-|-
TGCGCCAGCAGCCGCGGCGCCGCCTCCTACAATGAGCAGTTCTTC
CASSRGAASYNEQFF
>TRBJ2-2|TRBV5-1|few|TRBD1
TGCGCCAGCAGCTCCTGGACAGGGACGAACACCGGGGAGCTGTTTTTT
CASSSWTGTNTGELFF
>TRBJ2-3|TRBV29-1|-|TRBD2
TGCAGCGTCCGGACTAGCGCCACAGATACGCAGTATTTT
CSVRTSATDTQYF
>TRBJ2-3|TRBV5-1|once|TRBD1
TGCGCCAGCAGTCCAGACAGGGCCACAGATACGCAGTATTTT
CASSPDRATDTQYF